These 13 T cell receptor beta chains were sequenced from one sample in a study of shared clonotypes between healthy human individuals. Naive CD8 cells, CD45RO-negative and positively selected for CCR7, excluded terminally differentiated effector memory CD45RA+ cells. Profiled with immunoSEQ multiplex PCR; TCRdb holds only in-frame clones, not every one. The table records approximately 2,200,000 clones, about 92% of them present only once. The sequenced material came from naive CD8+ T cells from PBMCs. These receptors came from a man aged 18 to 29 in good health. Some clones in this sample may be carry-over from other donors' samples.

The chain uses TRBV28 and TRBJ2-3, with unresolved D. The germline gives CDR1 MDHEN, CDR2 SYDVKM. The CDR3 has 16 residues. Trimming shortened V by 3 bases and J by 6 bases, and 19 bases separated the two germline ends. CDR3: CASSFSQRQVRDTQYF. In nucleotides, the CDR3 is TGTGCCAGCAGTTTCTCCCAAAGGCAAGTCCGGGATACGCAGTATTTT.

V usage is TRBV5-6 and J usage is TRBJ2-7; D uncertain. Germline CDR1 reads SGHDT; CDR2 reads YYEEEE. V was pared by 0 bases and J by 3 bases, with 4 bases between. This CDR3 is 12 amino acids long. CDR3 protein: CASSLVVYEQYF. The DNA of the CDR3 is TGTGCCAGCAGCTTGGTGGTCTACGAGCAGTACTTC.

CDR3 in DNA: TGTGCCAGCAGTTTGGTAGGGACAGGGCCGACCGGGGAGCTGTTTTTT. Its protein product is CASSLVGTGPTGELFF. V usage is TRBV28 and J usage is TRBJ2-2, with 9 nucleotides matching TRBD1. The CDR3 consists of 16 residues. Trimming removed 3 bases from V and 5 bases from J; junction bases left unmatched: 7. CDR1 and CDR2 from the germline V gene are MDHEN and SYDVKM.

This clone was detected once. This sequence joins TRBV27 and TRBJ2-4; 7 bases agree with TRBD1. The germline V gene has CDR1 MNHEY and CDR2 SMNVEV (reference sequence). This CDR3 contains 13 residues. The J segment lost 8 bases and the V segment lost 4 bases, leaving 5 bases of the junction unmatched. In DNA form, the CDR3 reads TGTGCCAGCAGTTATTATACAGGGGACATTCAGTACTTC. Protein sequence: CASSYYTGDIQYF.

The V gene is TRBV6-1, the J gene TRBJ2-7; 10 nucleotides align to TRBD2. This CDR3 region has 17 residues. With 3 bases clipped from V and 0 bases from J, the junction kept 8 bases outside the gene matches. CDR1 is MNHNS and CDR2 is SASEGT in the germline V gene. The CDR3 loop reads CASSDPHRTSGSYEQYF. The CDR3 region has the DNA TGTGCCAGCAGTGATCCGCATAGGACTAGCGGCTCCTACGAGCAGTACTTC.

The chain uses TRBV5-4 and TRBJ1-1; 8 bases align to TRBD1. The CDR3 has 14 amino acids. With V trimmed by 4 bases and J by 5 bases, 7 bases remained unmatched. The germline V gene encodes CDR1 SGHNT and CDR2 YYREEE (reference sequence). In DNA, the CDR3 is TGTGCCAGCAGCGAAACAGGGGGGCGGACTGAAGCTTTCTTT. It translates to CASSETGGRTEAFF.

The chain combines TRBV4-3 with TRBJ1-2; unclear D gene. Germline V gene data show CDR1 as LGHNA and CDR2 as YSLEER. Trimming left V 1 base short and J 8 bases short, with 20 bases between. This CDR3 is 16 amino acids long. The CDR3 nucleotides are TGCGCCAGCAGCCAAGGGTTGGGTCAGGCTCTGCGGGGCTACACCTTC. Translation gives CASSQGLGQALRGYTF.

The chain couples TRBV19 to TRBJ1-2, with D perhaps matching TRBD1 (5 bases). Germline V gene sequence: CDR1 LNHDA, CDR2 SQIVND (reference sequence). The V gene lost 3 bases and the J gene lost 5 bases, with 13 bases spanning the gap. There are 14 residues in the CDR3. The CDR3 here is CASSIPGKGYGYTF. As DNA, the CDR3 is TGTGCCAGTAGTATTCCAGGGAAAGGGTATGGCTACACCTTC.

There are a few counts of this clone. The identical CDR3 is also encoded by other nucleotide sequences in the sample. The chain recombines TRBV28 with TRBJ1-1; D gene unclear. Trimming removed 8 bases from V and 1 base from J, with 5 bases in between. Germline assignment: CDR1 MDHEN and CDR2 SYDVKM. The CDR3 consists of 11 residues. CDR3: CASRENTEAFF. CDR3 nucleotides: TGTGCCAGCCGGGAGAACACTGAAGCTTTCTTT.

The chain links TRBV4-2 to TRBJ2-5, with 11 bases aligning to TRBD2. This CDR3 has 15 amino acids. The V segment lost 0 bases and the J segment 3 bases; nucleotides outside the gene matches: 0. In germline, CDR1 is LGHNA, CDR2 YNFKEQ. The chain's CDR3 is CASSQETSGEETQYF. In DNA, the CDR3 is TGTGCCAGCAGCCAAGAGACTAGCGGGGAAGAGACCCAGTACTTC.

The J gene is TRBJ2-7, the V gene TRBV7-3; perhaps TRBD2 as D (6 bases). CDR1 is SGHTA and CDR2 is FQGTGA in the germline V gene. This CDR3 contains 14 residues. Trimming took off 5 bases at V and 0 bases at J, with 11 bases between the two ends. CDR3 in DNA: TGTGCCAGCAGCCCCGTGGGGGGCTCCTACGAGCAGTACTTC. Translating it yields CASSPVGGSYEQYF.

This clone was found a few times. CDR3 in DNA: TGTGCCACCACATGGGGAGCCAACACCGGGGAGCTGTTTTTT. This sequence encodes CATTWGANTGELFF. The chain employs TRBV28 and TRBJ2-2; D is possibly TRBD2 (5 bases). V was pared by 10 bases and J by 2 bases, with 14 bases between. CDR1 and CDR2 from the germline V gene are MDHEN and SYDVKM. The CDR3 sequence is 14 residues long.

This chain uses TRBV5-1 with TRBJ1-1; D gene unclear. V lost 3 bases to trimming and J lost 4 bases, with 13 bases between them. Germline V gene sequence: CDR1 SGHRS, CDR2 YFSETQ. The CDR3 is 14 amino acids. CDR3 sequence (DNA): TGCGCCAGCAGCTCCGAGGCTTTAGCCACTGAAGCTTTCTTT. Its protein is CASSSEALATEAFF.